This TCR beta chain was recovered during a study of blood T cell repertoires in COVID-19. At the level of the study: T cells, B-cell-depleted T cells, or PBMCs provided the cDNA or gDNA that served as material.

The CDR3 runs 14 residues. Germline CDR1 reads SGHNT; CDR2 reads YENEEA. With V trimmed by 3 bases and J by 4 bases, 2 bases remained unmatched. Original processing notes: The assay estimated nucleated cells by amplifying reference gene primers. Assay used: immunoSEQ multiplex PCR; TCRdb lists only in-frame clones, some missing. That table supplies the V and J calls and clone size; D and trimming were determined from the DNA. This table has about 80,000 clones, approximately 78% appearing once. The rearrangement joins TRBV11-3 to TRBJ2-1; 8 bases are a match to TRBD1. The origin of this receptor is a woman in her sixties or seventies with acute or convalescent COVID-19. Input material: peripheral blood. In DNA, the CDR3 is TGTGCCAGCAGCTTGGGACAGGAATACAATGAGCAGTTCTTC. It codes for CASSLGQEYNEQFF.